The 15 T cell receptor beta chains given below trace back to one sample, sequenced in a study of CD8+CD57+ T cells in acquired aplastic anemia. Genomic DNA templated the TCR beta VDJ and CDR3 profiling. MiXCR was run by TCRdb on the reads, yielding one entry per CDR3 protein. The data show approximately 130,000 distinct CDR3 sequences, around two fifths seen once. Sequences were obtained from sorted CD4+, CD8+, or CD8+CD57+ T cells (not recorded which) from PBMCs. These receptors all come from a human donor in good health, serving as a control.

This clonotype has at least ten counts. The rearrangement uses TRBV7-8 and TRBJ2-5; perhaps TRBD2 as D (6 bases). The CDR3 is made up of 16 amino acids. V shed 1 base and J shed 4 bases, with 16 bases lying between them. Germline CDR1 reads SGHVS; CDR2 reads FQNEAQ. Here the CDR3 DNA reads TGTGCCAGCAGCTTAGTCGGGGGAGGCAATGGAGAGACCCAGTACTTC. It is translated as CASSLVGGGNGETQYF.

A note on this clonotype: At one boundary the junction diverges from the germline segment, which might be a read error. V and J are TRBV10-3 and TRBJ2-3, with TRBD2 identical over 11 bases. The CDR3 runs 16 residues. Germline CDR1 and CDR2: ENHRY and SYGVKD. The CDR3 loop is CASSDVSGRALNTQYF. In DNA, the CDR3 is TGTGCCAGCAGTGACGTTAGCGGGAGGGCCTTGAATACGCAGTATTTT.

CDR3 region: CASSSRGDRGSYNEQFF. For the CDR3, the DNA is TGCGCCAGCAGCTCCCGGGGGGACAGGGGTTCCTACAATGAGCAGTTCTTC. The rearrangement uses TRBV5-1 and TRBJ2-1; TRBD1 matches 10 bases. V was clipped by 3 bases and J by 1 base; unmatched bases: 7. The V gene's germline CDR1 is SGHRS and CDR2 YFSETQ. CDR3 length: 17 residues.

This clonotype was observed many times. The chain links TRBV5-1 to TRBJ1-4; TRBD1 aligns across 12 bases. Germline trimming cut 4 bases from V and 8 bases from J; bases unmatched to any gene: 3. The CDR3 spans 14 residues. Germline V gene data show CDR1 as SGHRS and CDR2 as YFSETQ. This chain's CDR3 is CASSGDRGREKLFF. CDR3 coding DNA: TGCGCCAGCAGCGGGGACAGGGGGCGCGAAAAACTGTTTTTT.

This clonotype was recorded many times. J is TRBJ2-1 and V is TRBV6-1, with 10 bases lining up with TRBD1. Germline CDR1 and CDR2: MNHNS and SASEGT. This CDR3 contains 16 residues. V was pared by 4 bases and J by 2 bases, with 5 bases of the junction left unmatched. For the CDR3, the DNA is TGTGCCAGCAGTGCCGGACAGGGGGGTCCCTACAATGAGCAGTTCTTC. This codes for CASSAGQGGPYNEQFF.

This sequence joins TRBV2 and TRBJ1-4; D ambiguous. V was shortened by 5 bases and J by 6 bases, with 10 bases between the two germline ends. Germline CDR1 reads SNHLY; CDR2 reads FYNNEI. CDR3 length equals 13 residues. CDR3 sequence (DNA): TGTGCCAGCAGTTTGGCCAGTGATGAAAAACTGTTTTTT. Encoded protein: CASSLASDEKLFF.

This clonotype was seen ten or more times. This chain joins TRBV6-5 and TRBJ1-6; no definite D call. Germline values: CDR1 MNHEY, CDR2 SVGAGI. Between the trimmed V and J ends, which lost 0 bases and 7 bases, there was a span of 13 bases. The CDR3 has 16 residues. The CDR3 loop is CASSYSRGAQNSPLHF. The CDR3 DNA follows: TGTGCCAGCAGTTACTCACGAGGCGCTCAAAATTCACCCCTCCACTTT.

This chain joins TRBV7-8 and TRBJ2-7; the match to TRBD2 covers 12 bases. J lost 7 bases, V lost 1 base, and 5 bases had no gene match. CDR1 and CDR2 from the germline V gene are SGHVS and FQNEAQ. The CDR3 extends over 15 amino acids. CDR3 amino acids: CASSLGTSGTWEQYF. In DNA, the CDR3 is TGTGCCAGCAGCTTAGGGACTAGCGGGACTTGGGAGCAGTACTTC.

This clonotype showed up many times. The rearrangement links TRBV20-1 to TRBJ2-3; 11 bases are a match to TRBD2. V lost 6 bases to trimming and J lost 5 bases; unmatched junction nucleotides: 7. The length of the CDR3 is 14 residues. Germline CDR1 reads DFQATT; CDR2 reads SNEGSKA (reference sequence). This CDR3 is CSATLAGVRDTQYF. The CDR3 DNA is TGCAGTGCGACACTAGCGGGAGTACGAGATACGCAGTATTTT.

At least ten counts were recorded for this clonotype. The rearrangement links TRBV11-3 to TRBJ1-2; 11 positions match TRBD1. The germline CDR1 and CDR2 sequences are SGHNT and YENEEA. The CDR3 is 14 amino acids. Trimming cost V 4 bases and J 6 bases; bases outside gene matches: 4. As DNA, the CDR3 is TGTGCCAGCAGCTCAAGGACAGGGGGCGATGGCTACACCTTC. Translated, it gives CASSSRTGGDGYTF.

This clonotype showed up many times. The junction shows a germline mismatch at one end, possibly a read error. The chain combines TRBV19 with TRBJ1-5; 7 bases fit TRBD1. The CDR3 has 16 residues. Per germline, CDR1 LNHDA and CDR2 SQIVND (reference sequence). The CDR3 spells CANSTNRDRGNQPQHF. The DNA for the CDR3 is TGTGCCAATAGTACAAACCGGGACAGAGGGAATCAGCCCCAGCATTTT.

This clonotype was seen ten or more times. The rearrangement uses TRBV19 and TRBJ1-1; D remains ambiguous. V lost 7 bases, J lost 4 bases, and 16 bases lay in between. The CDR3 length is 14 residues. Germline V gene data show CDR1 as LNHDA and CDR2 as SQIVND (reference sequence). The CDR3 reads CASKGSGLRTEAFF. The CDR3 DNA reads TGTGCCAGTAAAGGGTCCGGGTTACGCACTGAAGCTTTCTTT.

The chain employs TRBV2 and TRBJ2-7; 10 nucleotides agree with TRBD1. J was trimmed by 7 bases and V by 4 bases; bases with no gene match: 10. The V gene's germline CDR1 is SNHLY and CDR2 FYNNEI. This CDR3 contains 15 residues. The CDR3 DNA is TGTGCCAGCAGTGTTATATCCGGGACAGGGGAAGAGCAGTACTTC. Translated, it gives CASSVISGTGEEQYF.

This rearrangement joins TRBV10-3 to TRBJ2-7, with a tentative D call TRBD1 (5 bases). Germline V gene sequence: CDR1 ENHRY, CDR2 SYGVKD. V was trimmed by 10 bases and J by 5 bases, leaving 18 bases between them. The CDR3 sequence is 13 residues long. The CDR3 DNA reads TGTGCCACCGCTTATGTCAGGGATAACGAGCAGTACTTC. The encoded protein is CATAYVRDNEQYF.

This clonotype came up many times. The chain is built from TRBV29-1 and TRBJ2-3; possibly TRBD2 for D (6 bases). CDR3 length equals 13 residues. CDR1 SQVTM and CDR2 ANQGSEA come from the germline V gene. With 7 bases removed from V and 3 bases from J, the gap between germline ends came to 14 bases. The CDR3 spells CSASSDPTDTQYF. The CDR3 coding sequence is TGCAGCGCTTCTAGCGACCCGACAGATACGCAGTATTTT.